The source of this TCR beta chain is a study of type 1 regulatory T cells. About the study: This in vitro CD4 product, T-allo10, is enriched for Tr1 cells and alloantigen-specific.

Each CDR3 protein is one row after TCRdb ran MiXCR on the reads. The profile shows fewer than 70,000 distinct CDR3 sequences, about 62% of them singletons. This clonotype came up a few times. Its specificity is unknown. The sample consisted of cultured T cells, either the whole culture or a sorted T cell fraction (not recorded which). Subset of the sample: Tr1-enriched cell product generated in vitro against host alloantigens. This TCR was sampled from a human donor in good health.

The CDR3 sequence is CASSLGQAPQTGELFF. For the CDR3, the DNA is TGTGCCAGCAGCTTGGGACAGGCCCCTCAAACCGGGGAGCTGTTTTTT. J is TRBJ2-2 and V is TRBV7-9, with TRBD1 identical over 8 bases. The CDR3 length is 16 residues. Losses at the gene ends were 3 bases for V and 5 bases for J; bases not matched to a gene: 8. Germline lookup yields CDR1 SEHNR and CDR2 FQNEAQ (reference sequence).